The entry below gives a single T cell receptor beta chain sequence along with its context. Its antigen remains unknown. Per the germline V gene, CDR1 is SEHNR and CDR2 is FQNEAQ (reference sequence). Trimming at V came to 5 bases and at J to 6 bases, leaving 4 bases not matched to a gene. This CDR3 has 13 amino acids. Libraries were made from TCR beta cDNA, and they carried unique molecular identifiers. There were 1 to 10 million T cells, and approximately 480,000 cDNA molecules came from them. One entry per CDR3 protein results from TCRdb running MiXCR on the PCR reads. This table has some 370,000 distinct CDR3 sequences, 30% to 45% appearing once. This entry belongs to a study of post-analysis software for immune sequencing data. Study-wide results and caveats: Included in a set of a handful of TRBV segments more frequent in patients than controls were TRBV5-6, TRBV5-1 and TRBV20-1.

This TCR derives from a girl aged 5 to 17 with multiple sclerosis. Sequencing used blood. This chain joins TRBV7-9 and TRBJ2-1; 7 positions agree with TRBD1. Here the CDR3 reads CASSVYRGNEQFF. In nucleotides, the CDR3 is TGTGCCAGCAGCGTATACAGGGGCAATGAGCAGTTCTTC.